This TCR beta chain was recorded in a study of PD-L1 blockade in urothelial cancer. Study background: Median T cell yield per blood sample was about 140,000 cells.

As for time point: pretreatment peripheral blood. Samples were collected from each patient before treatment and during treatment. Each patient gave between 1 and 8 of them in total. Assay: immunoSEQ multiplex PCR; the TCRdb copy retains only in-frame clones and omits some. This sample has some 90,000 clones, with 89% found just once. The sequences come from PBMCs, collected around atezolizumab (anti-PD-L1) treatment. This receptor was identified in a woman older than 75 with urothelial cancer.

In DNA, the CDR3 is TGCGCCAGCAGTGAGTCGGTCGGGGTACGCTCCTTGAACACTGAAGCTTTCTTT. It codes for CASSESVGVRSLNTEAFF. This chain links TRBV10-1 with TRBJ1-1; D is ambiguous. Germline lookup yields CDR1 WNHNN and CDR2 SYGVQD (reference sequence). This CDR3 spans 18 amino acids. Trimming removed 0 bases from V and 0 bases from J, with 17 bases in between.